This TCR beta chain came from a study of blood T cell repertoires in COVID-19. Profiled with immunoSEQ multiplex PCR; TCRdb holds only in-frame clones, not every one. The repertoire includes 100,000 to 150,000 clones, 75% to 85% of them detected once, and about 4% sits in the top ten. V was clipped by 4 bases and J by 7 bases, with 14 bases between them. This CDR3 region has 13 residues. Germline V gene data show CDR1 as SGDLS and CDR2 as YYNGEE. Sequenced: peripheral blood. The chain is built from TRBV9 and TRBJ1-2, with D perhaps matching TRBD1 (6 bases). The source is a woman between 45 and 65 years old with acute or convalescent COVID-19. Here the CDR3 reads CASSTSTGGGYTF. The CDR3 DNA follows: TGTGCCAGCAGCACCTCGACAGGAGGTGGCTACACCTTC. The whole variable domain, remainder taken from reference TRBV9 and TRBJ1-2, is DSGVTQTPKHLITATGQRVTLRCSPRSGDLSVYWYQQSLDQGLQFLIQYYNGEERAKGNILERFSAQQFPDLHSELNLSSLELGDSALYFCASSTSTGGGYTFGSGTRLTVV.